This TCR beta chain was profiled in a study of early stage breast cancer tumors. Study summary: ER+/PR+/HER2- status applied to about 70% of the 16 invasive breast tumors.

The germline CDR1 and CDR2 sequences are SGHDT and YYEEEE. The CDR3 is 16 amino acids. V gave up 4 bases and J gave up 2 bases; unmatched junction bases: 8. Whole-study results and caveats: Functional markers like CD4, CD8 and FOXP3 were missed in bulk sequencing. In about 90% of the 16 patients, blood comparison separated tumor from normal breast.

About this clone itself: What it recognizes is unknown.

Profiled with immunoSEQ multiplex PCR; TCRdb holds only in-frame clones, not every one. The table lists about 28,000 clones, almost 75% of them singletons. The chain has TRBV5-6 and TRBJ2-3; 9 positions agree with TRBD2. Sequenced sample: blood. This TCR came from a person aged 35-50 years with breast cancer. CDR3 sequence reads: CASSRTSVRATDTQYF. CDR3 DNA: TGTGCCAGCAGCCGGACTAGCGTGAGGGCCACAGATACGCAGTATTTT.